These T cell receptor beta chains were read from a single sample in a study of neoadjuvant anti-PD-1 for oral cavity cancer. TCRdb's table, derived via immunoSEQ multiplex PCR, lists solely in-frame clones and lacks some. The sample gives roughly 34,000 clones, around 87% of which show up once; about 3.7% is in the top ten. Sequencing was performed on PBMCs, taken before nivolumab (anti-PD-1) treatment. The receptor set was obtained from a person between 35 and 79 years old with oral cavity squamous cell carcinoma. Each CDR3 is given without its conserved first and last residue.

13 | TRBV6-4 | ASSEDPGGNQPQH
13 | TRBV7-8 | ASTSARTANEKLF
11 | TRBV7-9 | ASSLVGGYEQF
14 | TRBV6-6 | ASTTNRASFYNEQF
12 | TRBV6-5 | ASSYSKGTDGYT
12 | TRBV19 | ASSTGQGPYEQY
12 | TRBV5-4 | ASSSPGLAASQY
11 | TRBV2 | ASTRDLQETQY
12 | TRBV27 | ASSFGTATSPLH
13 | TRBV4-2 | ASSQQGFVSYEQY
11 | TRBV6-5 | ASTAGKDTEAF
11 | TRBV10-1 | ASSEGQTYEQY
14 | TRBV4-3 | ASSQAPGQGFYEQY
14 | TRBV5-1 | ASSLGQGAHNEKLF
13 | TRBV5-5 | ASSLDTGVYNEQF
13 | TRBV7-8 | ASTPGSWGTDTQY
15 | TRBV19 | ASSIVTESTYNSPLH
10 | TRBV7-2 | ASSSPGREQF
15 | TRBV18 | ASSPGITGGGLSEQY
12 | TRBV29-1 | SVEQGIAGDEQF
12 | TRBV6-6 | AGRIQGLNTEAF
17 | TRBV10-3 | AISESVIGQGGENTEAF
13 | TRBV6-1 | ASSATTQAPGELF
10 | TRBV7-9 | ASSLDESEQY
13 | TRBV25-1 | ASSESAGVGYGYT
12 | TRBV5-1 | ASSEDRAAYEQY
15 | TRBV4-3 | ASSQGAPGQAHNEQF
13 | TRBV19 | ASSMERGVYNEQF
10 | TRBV5-4 | ASSTSGSTQY